The subject of this entry is one T cell receptor (beta chain). Germline CDR1 and CDR2: GTSNPN and SVGIG (reference sequence). V was trimmed by 0 bases and J by 4 bases, leaving 12 bases between them. This CDR3 contains 14 residues. Profiled with immunoSEQ multiplex PCR; TCRdb holds only in-frame clones, not every one. This repertoire shows roughly 40,000 clones, 90% found once; its top ten account for about 0.4%. The sample belongs to a study of T cell changes during pregnancy in multiple sclerosis. This TCR was sampled from a female donor with multiple sclerosis, enrolled in a pregnancy study. The V and J genes are TRBV30 and TRBJ1-1, with D possibly being TRBD1 (5 bases). The sample in question was CD4+ T cells from peripheral blood mononuclear cells, obtained in the third trimester of pregnancy. The CDR3 reads CAWSVRGTGTEAFF. Written as DNA, the CDR3 is TGTGCCTGGAGTGTACGGGGGACGGGCACTGAAGCTTTCTTT.